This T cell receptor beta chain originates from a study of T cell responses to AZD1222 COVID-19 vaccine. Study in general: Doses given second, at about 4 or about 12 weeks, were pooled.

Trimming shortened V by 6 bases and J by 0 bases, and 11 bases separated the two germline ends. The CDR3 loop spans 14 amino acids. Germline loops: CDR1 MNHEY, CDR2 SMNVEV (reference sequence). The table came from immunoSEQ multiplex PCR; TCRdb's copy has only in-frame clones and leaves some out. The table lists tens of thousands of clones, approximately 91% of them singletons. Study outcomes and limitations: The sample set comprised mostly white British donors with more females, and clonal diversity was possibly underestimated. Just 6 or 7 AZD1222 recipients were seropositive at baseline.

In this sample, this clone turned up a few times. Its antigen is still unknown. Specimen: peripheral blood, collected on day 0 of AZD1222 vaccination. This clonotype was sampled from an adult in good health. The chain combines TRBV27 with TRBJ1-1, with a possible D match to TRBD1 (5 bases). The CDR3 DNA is TGTGCCAGCAGAGGAGACAGCATGAACACTGAAGCTTTCTTT. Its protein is CASRGDSMNTEAFF.